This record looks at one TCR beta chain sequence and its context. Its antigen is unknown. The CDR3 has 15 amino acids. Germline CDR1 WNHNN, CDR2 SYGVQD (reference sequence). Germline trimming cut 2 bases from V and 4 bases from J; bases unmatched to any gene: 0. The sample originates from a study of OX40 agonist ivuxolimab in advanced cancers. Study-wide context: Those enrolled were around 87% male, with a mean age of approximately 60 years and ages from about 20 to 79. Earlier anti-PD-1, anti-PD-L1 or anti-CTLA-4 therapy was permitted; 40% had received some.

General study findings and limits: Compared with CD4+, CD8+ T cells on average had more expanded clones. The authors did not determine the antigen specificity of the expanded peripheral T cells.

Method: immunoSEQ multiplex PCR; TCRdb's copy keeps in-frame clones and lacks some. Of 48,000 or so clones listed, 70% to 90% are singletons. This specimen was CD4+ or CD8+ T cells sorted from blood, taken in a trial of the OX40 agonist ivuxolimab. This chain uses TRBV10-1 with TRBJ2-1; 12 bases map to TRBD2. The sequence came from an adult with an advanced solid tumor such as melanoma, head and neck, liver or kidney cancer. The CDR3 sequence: CASSETSGGYNEQFF. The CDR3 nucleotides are TGCGCCAGCAGTGAGACTAGCGGGGGGTACAATGAGCAGTTCTTC.